Following are 21 T cell receptor beta chains from one sample sequenced in a study of blood T cell repertoires in COVID-19. Repertoires were generated with immunoSEQ multiplex PCR, while TCRdb's copy carries only in-frame clones and drops some. The sample has some 200,000 clones, 80% to 90% seen once. Sample: PBMCs or T cells enriched from blood (not recorded which). These receptors were taken from a woman aged 35 to 49 with acute COVID-19.

The chain has TRBV2 and TRBJ1-1; D is uncertain. CDR1 and CDR2 (germline): SNHLY, FYNNEI. The V end was cut by 4 bases, the J end by 6 bases, with 9 bases between. There are 12 residues in the CDR3. The DNA for the CDR3 is TGTGCCAGCAGTGCGGGGTGGTCTGAAGCTTTCTTT. This sequence encodes CASSAGWSEAFF.

This rearrangement joins TRBV24-1 to TRBJ2-5; no clear D gene. V was pared by 0 bases and J by 5 bases, with 12 bases between. The germline V gene has CDR1 KGHDR and CDR2 SFDVKD. CDR3 length: 15 residues. The CDR3 DNA reads as TGTGCCACCAGTGATTTGGGGCTGGTCCGGGAGACCCAGTACTTC. Protein product: CATSDLGLVRETQYF.

The J gene is TRBJ1-1, the V gene TRBV9; D is unclear. Per the germline V gene, CDR1 is SGDLS and CDR2 is YYNGEE. Trimming stripped 5 bases from V and 5 bases from J, with 16 bases between. The CDR3 sequence is 14 residues long. The chain's CDR3 is CASSQSTRGTEAFF. The CDR3 DNA reads as TGTGCCAGCAGTCAGAGCACCCGAGGGACTGAAGCTTTCTTT.

This clone was recorded once. V usage is TRBV25-1 and J usage is TRBJ2-5, with 8 bases fitting TRBD1. Germline CDR1 is MGHDK and CDR2 is SYGVNS. This CDR3 region has 15 residues. Trimming cost V 4 bases and J 1 base; bases outside gene matches: 5. CDR3 bases: TGTGCCAGCAGTGGGACAGGGCTGATCCAAGAGACCCAGTACTTC. Translating it yields CASSGTGLIQETQYF.

In its sample, this clone was seen once. The chain is built from TRBV2 and TRBJ1-6; D is perhaps TRBD1 (6 bases). Germline V gene sequence: CDR1 SNHLY, CDR2 FYNNEI. V was pared by 6 bases and J by 9 bases, with 9 bases between. The CDR3 consists of 12 residues. CDR3 sequence reads: CASRDRVSPLHF. As DNA, the CDR3 is TGTGCCAGCAGGGACAGAGTTTCACCCCTCCACTTT.

This clone is a singleton in its sample. This sequence joins TRBV30 and TRBJ1-2; a possible D gene is TRBD1 (5 bases). The CDR3 spans 13 residues. Germline V gives CDR1 GTSNPN, CDR2 SVGIG (reference sequence). V lost 6 bases to trimming and J lost 5 bases, with 16 bases between them. Written as DNA, the CDR3 is TGTGCCTGCCCACTGCTGGGGACTTATGGCTACACCTTC. Protein product: CACPLLGTYGYTF.

The rearrangement uses TRBV19 and TRBJ1-5, with D perhaps matching TRBD1 (5 bases). Germline-derived CDR1 and CDR2 are LNHDA and SQIVND (reference sequence). V was clipped by 4 bases and J by 7 bases, with 20 bases between them. The CDR3 contains 16 residues. This CDR3 reads CASSRPGDPEGQPQHF. CDR3 DNA sequence: TGTGCCAGTAGTAGACCCGGGGACCCGGAGGGGCAGCCCCAGCATTTT. Drawing the rest from reference TRBV19 and TRBJ1-5, the complete variable domain is DGGITQSPKYLFRKEGQNVTLSCEQNLNHDAMYWYRQDPGQGLRLIYYSQIVNDFQKGDIAEGYSVSREKKESFPLTVTSAQKNPTAFYLCASSRPGDPEGQPQHFGDGTRLSIL.

The V and J genes are TRBV10-3 and TRBJ2-7; 9 bases agree with TRBD1. Germline-derived CDR1 and CDR2 are ENHRY and SYGVKD. The CDR3 length is 17 residues. J gave up 2 bases and V 3 bases, and 11 bases lay outside the gene matches. The CDR3 sequence: CAISDPPERQGAYEQYV. The DNA of the CDR3 is TGTGCCATCAGTGATCCCCCGGAGAGACAGGGGGCCTACGAGCAGTACGTC.

CDR3: CASSEGLGTQYF. DNA for the CDR3: TGTGCCAGCAGTGAAGGTCTAGGTACGCAGTATTTT. The chain employs TRBV6-1 and TRBJ2-3; no definite D call. Trimming removed 1 base from V and 8 bases from J, with 7 bases in between. Germline assignment: CDR1 MNHNS and CDR2 SASEGT. The CDR3 is made up of 12 amino acids.

V usage is TRBV5-6 and J usage is TRBJ1-1; D uncertain. Germline V gives CDR1 SGHDT, CDR2 YYEEEE. This CDR3 contains 16 residues. Trimming removed 4 bases at V and 0 bases at J, with 16 bases between. The DNA of the CDR3 is TGTGCCAGCAGCCCCCCCCGCGGTCGGATGAACACTGAAGCTTTCTTT. Translation gives CASSPPRGRMNTEAFF.

In its sample, this clone was seen a few times. The V call is TRBV4-3, the J call TRBJ1-1; no definite D call. V was pared by 0 bases and J by 4 bases, with 12 bases between. The germline V gene has CDR1 LGHNA and CDR2 YSLEER. This CDR3 is built from 15 residues. The CDR3 nucleotides read TGCGCCAGCAGCCAAGAAGCGGCCTTGGGCACTGAAGCTTTCTTT. Its protein is CASSQEAALGTEAFF.

The chain joins TRBV9 to TRBJ1-3, with TRBD1 as a possible D gene (5 bases). V lost 0 bases and J 4 bases, leaving 26 bases between the germline ends. This CDR3 spans 20 amino acids. The germline CDR1 and CDR2 sequences are SGDLS and YYNGEE. CDR3 region: CASSVGRDQDRGLAGNTIYF. CDR3 coding DNA: TGTGCCAGCAGCGTAGGTCGGGACCAGGATCGGGGACTAGCAGGAAACACCATATATTTT.

The J gene is TRBJ1-5, the V gene TRBV19; the match to TRBD1 covers 9 bases. CDR3 length: 14 amino acids. V lost 7 bases to trimming and J lost 4 bases; unmatched junction nucleotides: 5. Per the germline V gene, CDR1 is LNHDA and CDR2 is SQIVND (reference sequence). In DNA form, the CDR3 reads TGTGCCAGTACCGGGACAGGGAGGAATCAGCCCCAGCATTTT. This gives the protein CASTGTGRNQPQHF.

This chain links TRBV7-9 with TRBJ1-2, with D possibly matching TRBD1 (6 bases). V lost 5 bases to trimming and J lost 0 bases, with 16 bases between them. The CDR3 consists of 16 residues. Germline assignment: CDR1 SEHNR and CDR2 FQNEAQ (reference sequence). This CDR3 is CASSLSAGTPNYGYTF. The CDR3 nucleotides read TGTGCCAGCAGCCTCTCGGCTGGGACACCTAACTATGGCTACACCTTC.

The chain combines TRBV27 with TRBJ2-3; 11 nucleotides match TRBD1. This CDR3 is built from 15 residues. Germline trimming cut 4 bases from V and 4 bases from J; bases unmatched to any gene: 4. Germline CDR1 reads MNHEY; CDR2 reads SMNVEV (reference sequence). CDR3: CASSSWTGGADTQYF. For the CDR3, the DNA is TGTGCCAGCAGTTCTTGGACAGGGGGCGCAGATACGCAGTATTTT.

The gene calls are TRBV24-1 and TRBJ1-1; D might be TRBD1 (5 bases). In germline, CDR1 is KGHDR, CDR2 SFDVKD. Trimming left V 9 bases short and J 1 base short, with 8 bases between. The CDR3 has 12 residues. The CDR3 region is CATRGGNTEAFF. In DNA form, the CDR3 reads TGTGCCACCCGGGGGGGGAACACTGAAGCTTTCTTT.

This chain joins TRBV7-3 and TRBJ2-3, with 10 bases lining up with TRBD2. Germline lookup yields CDR1 SGHTA and CDR2 FQGTGA. This CDR3 has 15 residues. Trimming took 2 bases from V and 3 from J; bases not matched to a gene: 2. In DNA form, the CDR3 reads TGTGCCAGCAGCTTACAGCGGGGGGGAACAGATACGCAGTATTTT. This encodes CASSLQRGGTDTQYF.

V and J are TRBV5-6 and TRBJ2-7; TRBD2 is a possible D gene (6 bases). Germline V gene lookup returns CDR1 SGHDT and CDR2 YYEEEE. Trimming left V 4 bases short and J 2 bases short, with 7 bases between. The CDR3 totals 12 residues. CDR3 protein: CASSAGPYEQYF. The CDR3 coding sequence is TGTGCCAGCAGCGCGGGGCCCTACGAGCAGTACTTC.

This chain uses TRBV9 with TRBJ1-1; D unclear. Germline V gene lookup returns CDR1 SGDLS and CDR2 YYNGEE. Trimming shortened V by 2 bases and J by 3 bases, and 8 bases separated the two germline ends. The CDR3 runs to 13 residues. CDR3 sequence: CASSVNTYTEAFF. CDR3 bases: TGTGCCAGCAGCGTCAACACCTACACTGAAGCTTTCTTT.

V and J are TRBV25-1 and TRBJ1-6; tentative D call: TRBD1 (6 bases). V shed 5 bases and J shed 7 bases, with 12 bases lying between them. Germline CDR1 and CDR2: MGHDK and SYGVNS. This CDR3 has 14 amino acids. The CDR3 reads CASSHRAGNSPLHF. The DNA for the CDR3 is TGTGCCAGCAGTCACAGGGCAGGGAATTCACCCCTCCACTTT.

The sample holds a few counts of this clone. The chain combines TRBV7-3 with TRBJ2-1; tentative D call: TRBD2 (7 bases). Germline V gene data show CDR1 as SGHTA and CDR2 as FQGTGA. The CDR3 is made up of 15 amino acids. Deletions cut 3 bases from V and 7 bases from J, with 16 bases between. The CDR3 protein is CASSLGGGPRNEQFF. In nucleotides, the CDR3 is TGTGCCAGCAGCTTGGGCGGGGGCCCCAGGAATGAGCAGTTCTTC.